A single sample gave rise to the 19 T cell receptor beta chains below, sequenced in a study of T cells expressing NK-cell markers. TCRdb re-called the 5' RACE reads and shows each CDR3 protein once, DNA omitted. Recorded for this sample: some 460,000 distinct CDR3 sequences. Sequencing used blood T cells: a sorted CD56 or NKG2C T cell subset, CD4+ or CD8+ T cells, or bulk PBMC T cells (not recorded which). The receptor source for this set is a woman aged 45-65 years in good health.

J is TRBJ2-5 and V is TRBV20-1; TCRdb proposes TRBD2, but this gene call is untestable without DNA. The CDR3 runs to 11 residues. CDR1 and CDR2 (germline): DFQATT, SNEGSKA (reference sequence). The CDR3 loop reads CSARQVQREYF.

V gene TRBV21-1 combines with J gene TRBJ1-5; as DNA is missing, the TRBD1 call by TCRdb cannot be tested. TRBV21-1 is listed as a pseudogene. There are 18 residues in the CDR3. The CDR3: CASSAKNWARGHNQPQHF.

The CDR3 spells CASSQDLGVGLAGENEQFF. The chain combines TRBV4-2 with TRBJ2-1; TCRdb gives TRBD2 as the D gene, but with no DNA this cannot be confirmed. The CDR3 sequence is 19 residues long. From germline, CDR1 is LGHNA and CDR2 YNFKEQ.

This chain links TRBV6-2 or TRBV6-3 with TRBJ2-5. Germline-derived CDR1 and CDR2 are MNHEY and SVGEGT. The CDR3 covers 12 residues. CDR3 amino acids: CASSSTISTQYF.

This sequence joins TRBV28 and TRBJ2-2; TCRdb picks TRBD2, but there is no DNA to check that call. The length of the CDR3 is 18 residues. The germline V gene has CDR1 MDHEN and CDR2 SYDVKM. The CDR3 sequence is CASSPGTSEFANTGELFF.

CDR3 protein: CASSFAGELGEQYF. V gene TRBV5-1 combines with J gene TRBJ2-7. Germline CDR1 SGHRS, CDR2 YFSETQ. This CDR3 has 14 residues. Looking up the rest from reference TRBV5-1 and TRBJ2-7 gives the full variable domain: KAGVTQTPRYLIKTRGQQVTLSCSPISGHRSVSWYQQTPGQGLQFLFEYFSETQRNKGNFPGRFSGRQFSNSRSEMNVSTLELGDSALYLCASSFAGELGEQYFGPGTRLTVT.

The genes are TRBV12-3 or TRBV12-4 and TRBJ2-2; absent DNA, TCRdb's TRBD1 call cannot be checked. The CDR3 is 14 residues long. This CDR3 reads CASLTPRLTGELFF.

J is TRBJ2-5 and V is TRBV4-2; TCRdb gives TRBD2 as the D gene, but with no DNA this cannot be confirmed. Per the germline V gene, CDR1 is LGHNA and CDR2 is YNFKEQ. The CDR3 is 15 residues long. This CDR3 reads CASSQTSGRVETQYF.

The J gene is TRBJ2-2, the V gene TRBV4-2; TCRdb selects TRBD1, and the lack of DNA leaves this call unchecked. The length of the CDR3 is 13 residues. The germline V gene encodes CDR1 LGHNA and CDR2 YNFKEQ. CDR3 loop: CASSQTLAGELFF.

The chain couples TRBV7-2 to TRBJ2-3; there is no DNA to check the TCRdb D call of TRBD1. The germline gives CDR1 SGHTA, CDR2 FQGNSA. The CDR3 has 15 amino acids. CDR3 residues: CASSSGPGSTDTQYF.

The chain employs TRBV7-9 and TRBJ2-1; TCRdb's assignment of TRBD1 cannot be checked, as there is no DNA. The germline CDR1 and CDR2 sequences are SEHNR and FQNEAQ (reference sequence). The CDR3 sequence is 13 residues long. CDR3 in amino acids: CASSLATRNEQFF. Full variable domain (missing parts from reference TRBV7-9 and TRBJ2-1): DTGVSQNPRHKITKRGQNVTFRCDPISEHNRLYWYRQTLGQGPEFLTYFQNEAQLEKSRLLSDRFSAERPKGSFSTLEIQRTEQGDSAMYLCASSLATRNEQFFGPGTRLTVL.

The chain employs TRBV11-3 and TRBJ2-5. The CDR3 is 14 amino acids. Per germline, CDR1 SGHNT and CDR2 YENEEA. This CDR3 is CASSQGLDQETQYF.

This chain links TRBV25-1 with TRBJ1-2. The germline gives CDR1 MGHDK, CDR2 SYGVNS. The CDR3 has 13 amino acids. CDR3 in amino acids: CASSGTANYGYTF.

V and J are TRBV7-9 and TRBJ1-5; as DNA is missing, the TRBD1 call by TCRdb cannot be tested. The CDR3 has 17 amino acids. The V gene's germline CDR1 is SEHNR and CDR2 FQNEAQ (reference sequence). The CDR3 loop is CASSLAGQGALWQPQHF.

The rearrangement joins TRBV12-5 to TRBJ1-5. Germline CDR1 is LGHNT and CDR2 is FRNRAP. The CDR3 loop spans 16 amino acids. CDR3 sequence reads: CASGLVEAFSNQPQHF. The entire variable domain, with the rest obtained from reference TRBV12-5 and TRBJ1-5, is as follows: DARVTQTPRHKVTEMGQEVTMRCQPILGHNTVFWYRQTMMQGLELLAYFRNRAPLDDSGMPKDRFSAEMPDATLATLKIQPSEPRDSAVYFCASGLVEAFSNQPQHFGDGTRLSIL.

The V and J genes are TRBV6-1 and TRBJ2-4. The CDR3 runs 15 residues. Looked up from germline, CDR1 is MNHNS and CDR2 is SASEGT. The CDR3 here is CASSERRLAKNIQYF.

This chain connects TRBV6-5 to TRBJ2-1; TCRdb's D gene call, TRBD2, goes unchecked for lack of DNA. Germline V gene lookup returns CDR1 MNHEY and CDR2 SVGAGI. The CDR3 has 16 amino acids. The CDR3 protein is CASRFPGREGRNEQFF.

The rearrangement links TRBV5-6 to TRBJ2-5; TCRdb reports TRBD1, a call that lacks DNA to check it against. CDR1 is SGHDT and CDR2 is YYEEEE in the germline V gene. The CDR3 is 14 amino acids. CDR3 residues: CASSVTGAQETQYF. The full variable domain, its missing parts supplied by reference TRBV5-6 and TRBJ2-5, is DAGVTQSPTHLIKTRGQQVTLRCSPKSGHDTVSWYQQALGQGPQFIFQYYEEEERQRGNFPDRFSGHQFPNYSSELNVNALLLGDSALYLCASSVTGAQETQYFGPGTRLLVL.

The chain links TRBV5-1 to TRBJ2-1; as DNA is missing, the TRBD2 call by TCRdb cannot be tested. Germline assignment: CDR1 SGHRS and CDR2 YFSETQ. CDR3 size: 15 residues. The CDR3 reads CASSPEGTSYNEQFF.